The present T cell receptor (beta chain) was sequenced within a study of beta chain features in type 1 diabetes. The CDR3 spans 14 residues. V dropped 6 bases and J dropped 1 base, with 16 bases sitting between them. CDR1 is GTSNPN, CDR2 SVGIG, per germline (reference sequence). Many counts were recorded for this clone. Every isolated RNA sample was fully reverse transcribed, so sequencing captured expressed TCRB transcripts. Profiling relied on immunoSEQ multiplex PCR, and the TCRdb table lists in-frame clones only, not all of them. The sample holds some 230,000 clones, about 9.3% seen once. The receptor was derived from a woman between 18 and 29 years old in good health. The sequenced sample consisted of naive CD4+ T cells from blood. V usage is TRBV30 and J usage is TRBJ2-7, with no clear D. Here the CDR3 reads CACTHRSTSYEQYF. DNA for the CDR3: TGTGCCTGCACTCACCGAAGCACTTCCTACGAGCAGTACTTC.